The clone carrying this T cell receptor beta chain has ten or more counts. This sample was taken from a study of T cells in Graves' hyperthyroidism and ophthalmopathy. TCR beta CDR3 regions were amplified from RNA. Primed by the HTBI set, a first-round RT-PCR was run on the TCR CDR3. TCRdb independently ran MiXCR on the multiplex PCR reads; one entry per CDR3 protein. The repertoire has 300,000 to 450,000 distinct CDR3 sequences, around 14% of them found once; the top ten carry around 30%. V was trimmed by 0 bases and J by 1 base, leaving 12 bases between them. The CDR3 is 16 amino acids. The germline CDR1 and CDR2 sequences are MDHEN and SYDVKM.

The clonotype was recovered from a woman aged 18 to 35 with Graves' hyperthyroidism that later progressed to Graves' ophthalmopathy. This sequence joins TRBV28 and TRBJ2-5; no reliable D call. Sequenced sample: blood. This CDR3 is CASSLWDGTSQETQYF. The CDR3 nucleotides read TGTGCCAGCAGTTTATGGGACGGAACCAGCCAAGAGACCCAGTACTTC.